These 25 T cell receptor beta chains came from one sample sequenced in a study of T cells in Graves' hyperthyroidism and ophthalmopathy. TCR beta CDR3 regions were amplified from RNA transcripts. Using the HTBI primer set, a first-round RT-PCR was run on the TCR CDR3. TCRdb called the multiplex PCR reads again in MiXCR, with one record for every CDR3 protein. Of about 290,000 distinct CDR3 sequences listed, roughly 15% are singletons. The material sequenced was blood. These receptors were collected from a woman in her thirties with Graves' hyperthyroidism that later progressed to Graves' ophthalmopathy.

The chain joins TRBV12-3 or TRBV12-4 to TRBJ1-2; perhaps TRBD1 as D (5 bases). The V and J ends lost 6 bases and 8 bases respectively, with 16 bases between them. The CDR3 loop spans 13 amino acids. CDR3: CASSLEGLKGYTF. For the CDR3, the DNA is TGTGCCAGCAGCCTAGAGGGGTTGAAAGGCTACACCTTC.

The chain uses TRBV4-3 and TRBJ2-3, with D possibly being TRBD1 (5 bases). Looked up from germline, CDR1 is LGHNA and CDR2 is YSLEER. Trimming cost V 0 bases and J 2 bases, with 15 bases left between them. The CDR3 loop spans 17 amino acids. The CDR3 is CASSQDPSGLNTDTQYF. Written as DNA, the CDR3 is TGCGCCAGCAGCCAAGATCCGTCAGGGCTCAACACAGATACGCAGTATTTT.

The chain employs TRBV25-1 and TRBJ1-4; D call uncertain. CDR1 and CDR2 (germline): MGHDK, SYGVNS. Between the trimmed V and J ends, which lost 4 bases and 8 bases, there was a span of 8 bases. The CDR3 is made up of 12 amino acids. The CDR3 bases are TGTGCCAGCAGTGTAGAGGTCGAAAAACTGTTTTTT. Translation gives CASSVEVEKLFF.

This clonotype was recorded many times. J is TRBJ1-2 and V is TRBV30; unclear D gene. The length of the CDR3 is 12 residues. Germline V CDR1 and CDR2: GTSNPN, SVGIG (reference sequence). The V end lost 0 bases, the J end lost 9 bases, and 11 bases lay between the germline ends. This CDR3 reads CAWSVPNTRYTF. As DNA, the CDR3 is TGTGCCTGGAGTGTTCCCAACACTCGCTACACCTTC.

This clonotype has at least ten counts. The gene calls are TRBV30 and TRBJ2-5; D not certain. The germline V and J ends were trimmed by 2 bases and 5 bases, with 9 bases remaining between them. Germline loops: CDR1 GTSNPN, CDR2 SVGIG (reference sequence). CDR3 length equals 12 residues. DNA for the CDR3: TGTGCCTGGAGTCCCCCCAGGGAGACCCAGTACTTC. It is translated as CAWSPPRETQYF.

The chain links TRBV9 to TRBJ2-5, with 8 bases fitting TRBD2. Germline V gene lookup returns CDR1 SGDLS and CDR2 YYNGEE. The V and J ends lost 1 base and 5 bases, in that order; junction bases with no gene match: 7. The CDR3 consists of 15 residues. CDR3 coding DNA: TGTGCCAGCAGCGTATCGGCGGGGGGCGGGGAGACCCAGTACTTC. Translating gives CASSVSAGGGETQYF.

This clonotype showed up many times. The V call is TRBV10-3, the J call TRBJ2-7; D might be TRBD1 (5 bases). Trimming removed 4 bases at V and 5 bases at J, with 18 bases between. Germline CDR1 and CDR2: ENHRY and SYGVKD. The CDR3 loop spans 15 amino acids. The CDR3 protein is CAISGGAAEQNEQYF. DNA for the CDR3: TGTGCCATCAGTGGTGGGGCGGCGGAGCAAAACGAGCAGTACTTC.

This clonotype was detected ten times or more. The V call is TRBV6-1, the J call TRBJ2-7; 14 bases agree with TRBD2. The CDR3 is made up of 18 amino acids. CDR1 is MNHNS, CDR2 SASEGT, per germline. After removal of 5 bases from V and 3 bases from J, the junction contained 12 bases not matched to a gene. The CDR3 DNA follows: TGTGCCAGCAGTAAAGTCCCGGGACTAGCGGGAGACAACTACGAGCAGTACTTC. It is translated as CASSKVPGLAGDNYEQYF.

The chain employs TRBV7-9 and TRBJ1-4, with D possibly matching TRBD1 (6 bases). The CDR3 is 15 residues long. The V gene lost 5 bases and the J gene lost 4 bases, with 14 bases spanning the gap. Germline CDR1 is SEHNR and CDR2 is FQNEAQ (reference sequence). CDR3 sequence: CASSPGTSLNEKLFF. In nucleotides, the CDR3 is TGTGCCAGCAGCCCCGGGACAAGCCTTAATGAAAAACTGTTTTTT.

This clonotype was recorded a few times. The V gene is TRBV27, the J gene TRBJ1-5; D remains ambiguous. The CDR3 is made up of 13 amino acids. CDR1 is MNHEY, CDR2 SMNVEV, per germline (reference sequence). Trimming shortened V by 0 bases and J by 6 bases, and 6 bases separated the two germline ends. In DNA, the CDR3 is TGTGCCAGCAGTTTATCCGCCGCTCAGCCCCAGCATTTT. Amino acid sequence: CASSLSAAQPQHF.

Ten or more counts support this clonotype. The chain has TRBV12-3 or TRBV12-4 and TRBJ1-1; the D is unclear. Trimming cost V 1 base and J 0 bases, with 9 bases left between them. This CDR3 has 15 residues. The CDR3, as DNA: TGTGCCAGCAGTTTAGATAGGAGGGTGAACACTGAAGCTTTCTTT. Translation gives CASSLDRRVNTEAFF.

For this clonotype: This may stem from a read error, because a much larger clone lies one nucleotide away. The V call is TRBV28, the J call TRBJ2-1; the match to TRBD2 covers 9 bases. The V and J ends lost 11 bases and 4 bases, in that order; junction bases with no gene match: 6. This CDR3 has 13 amino acids. Germline CDR1 is MDHEN and CDR2 is SYDVKM. The CDR3 sequence: CAGASGGYNEQFF. DNA of the CDR3: TGTGCCGGTGCGAGCGGGGGGTACAATGAGCAGTTCTTC.

Concerning this clonotype: A much larger clone sits a single nucleotide away, making a read error possible. The V call is TRBV9, the J call TRBJ1-2; weak D call: TRBD1 (5 bases). The CDR3 consists of 14 residues. CDR1 and CDR2 from the germline V gene are SGDLS and YYNGEE. The CDR3 spells CASGGDRFSGGYAF. Written as DNA, the CDR3 is TGTGCCAGCGGGGGAGATCGATTTTCTGGTGGCTACGCCTTC. The full variable domain, rest sourced from reference TRBV9 and TRBJ1-2, is DSGVTQTPKHLITATGQRVTLRCSPRSGDLSVYWYQQSLDQGLQFLIQYYNGEERAKGNILERFSAQQFPDLHSELNLSSLELGDSALYFCASGGDRFSGGYAFGSGTRLTVV.

This clonotype was recorded many times. V gene TRBV2 combines with J gene TRBJ2-2; 7 bases align to TRBD1. Germline loops: CDR1 SNHLY, CDR2 FYNNEI. There are 15 residues in the CDR3. With 6 bases clipped from V and 4 bases from J, the junction kept 8 bases outside the gene matches. The CDR3 loop reads CASRTDRAGTGELFF. The DNA of the CDR3 is TGTGCCAGCAGAACCGACAGGGCCGGCACCGGGGAGCTGTTTTTT.

V is TRBV7-2 and J is TRBJ2-1; no clear D gene. This CDR3 comprises 13 residues. V lost 4 bases to trimming and J lost 5 bases, with 9 bases between them. Germline CDR1 is SGHTA and CDR2 is FQGNSA. The CDR3 nucleotides are TGTGCCAGCAGCTATTCTACTGACAATGAGCAGTTCTTC. Encoded protein: CASSYSTDNEQFF.

This clonotype was observed many times. The chain is built from TRBV4-3 and TRBJ2-5; unclear D gene. V was shortened by 0 bases and J by 0 bases, with 14 bases between the two germline ends. The CDR3 extends over 17 amino acids. Germline V gene sequence: CDR1 LGHNA, CDR2 YSLEER. The CDR3 region is CASSQDLGDQYQETQYF. For the CDR3, the DNA is TGCGCCAGCAGCCAAGATCTTGGGGATCAGTACCAAGAGACCCAGTACTTC.

A word on this clonotype: Possible read error: a much larger clone is one base away. V and J are TRBV6-1 and TRBJ2-2; possible D gene TRBD2, 6 bases. The CDR3 contains 15 residues. Deletions cut 3 bases from V and 0 bases from J, with 8 bases between. Looked up from germline, CDR1 is MNHNS and CDR2 is SASEGT. CDR3 protein: CASSEGRTNTGELFF. CDR3 DNA sequence: TGTGCCAGCAGTGAGGGGAGGACGAACACCGGGGAGCTGTTTTTT.

This clonotype was counted ten times or more. The chain recombines TRBV27 with TRBJ2-1; 9 positions agree with TRBD2. V dropped 4 bases and J dropped 6; count of bases not matched to a gene: 13. Germline V gene sequence: CDR1 MNHEY, CDR2 SMNVEV (reference sequence). The CDR3 runs 17 residues. The CDR3 region has the DNA TGTGCCAGCAGTTCCCTCCTAGCTAGCGGGATTCGCAATGAGCAGTTCTTC. Amino acid sequence: CASSSLLASGIRNEQFF.

The table lists this clonotype with a few counts. V gene TRBV5-4 combines with J gene TRBJ1-2; D is undetermined. The V gene's germline CDR1 is SGHNT and CDR2 YYREEE (reference sequence). With 4 bases removed from V and 5 bases from J, the gap between germline ends came to 6 bases. CDR3 length: 11 residues. CDR3 DNA sequence: TGTGCCAGCAGCGGGCGTTATGGCTACACCTTC. Translating it yields CASSGRYGYTF.

In this sample, this clonotype turned up many times. The chain recombines TRBV7-3 with TRBJ2-2; maybe TRBD2 (5 bases). V gave up 4 bases and J gave up 4 bases, with 10 bases separating them. Germline CDR1 is SGHTA and CDR2 is FQGTGA. The CDR3 totals 14 residues. CDR3 DNA sequence: TGTGCCAGCAGCTCCGGACTTAGCACCGGGGAGCTGTTTTTT. Amino acid sequence: CASSSGLSTGELFF.

Many counts were recorded for this clonotype. This chain connects TRBV6-1 to TRBJ2-5; maybe TRBD1 (5 bases). The CDR3 has 14 amino acids. Trimming left V 5 bases short and J 2 bases short, with 12 bases between. Germline loops: CDR1 MNHNS, CDR2 SASEGT. As DNA, the CDR3 is TGTGCCAGCAGTAGAACGACAGTTCAAGAGACCCAGTACTTC. Translating it yields CASSRTTVQETQYF.

The V and J genes are TRBV13 and TRBJ2-2; 10 positions agree with TRBD2. The ends lost 7 bases at V and 4 bases at J; junction bases unmatched: 6. This CDR3 region has 15 residues. CDR1 PRHDT and CDR2 FYEKMQ come from the germline V gene (reference sequence). As DNA, the CDR3 is TGTGCCAGCACCCTAGCGGGAGTCATCACCGGGGAGCTGTTTTTT. The encoded protein is CASTLAGVITGELFF.

This clonotype was observed at least ten times. The chain combines TRBV28 with TRBJ2-7; TRBD1 might be the D (6 bases). Looked up from germline, CDR1 is MDHEN and CDR2 is SYDVKM. This CDR3 contains 14 residues. Trimming left V 10 bases short and J 9 bases short, with 25 bases between. The CDR3 loop is CAIQGTGSKIGQYF. Written as DNA, the CDR3 is TGTGCCATACAGGGTACGGGGAGTAAGATCGGGCAGTACTTC.

As to this clonotype: A much larger clone differs by one base, so this may be a read error. The chain recombines TRBV6-2 or TRBV6-3 with TRBJ1-1; no clear D. CDR3 length: 13 amino acids. Germline assignment: CDR1 MNHEY and CDR2 SVGEGT. Here the CDR3 reads CASSYGSNIEAFF. The DNA of the CDR3 is TGTGCCAGCAGTTACGGCAGCAACATTGAAGCTTTCTTT.

There are many counts of this clonotype. The chain links TRBV12-3 or TRBV12-4 to TRBJ1-4, with 9 bases lining up with TRBD1. This CDR3 region has 15 residues. V lost 6 bases, J lost 7 bases, and 9 bases stayed unmatched. DNA for the CDR3: TGTGCCAGCAGGACGAGGGGACAGGGTGGTGAAAAACTGTTTTTT. It yields the protein CASRTRGQGGEKLFF.